The 27 T cell receptor beta chains given below trace back to one sample, sequenced in a study of CD8+ T cells in alopecia areata. cDNA prepared by RNA extraction and subsequent reverse transcription served as the template for sequencing. Assay used: immunoSEQ multiplex PCR; TCRdb lists only in-frame clones, some missing. Here the sample spans roughly 280,000 clones, 60% being singletons. The treatment: oral pan-JAK inhibitor, 5-10 mg twice daily. Material: CD4+ T cells sorted from blood, obtained between weeks 51 and 52, from a patient treated with tofacitinib. The receptor source for this set is a human donor with alopecia areata.

This clone was seen a few times. V usage is TRBV5-1 and J usage is TRBJ2-7, with 9 bases identical to TRBD1. The V gene end was trimmed by 0 bases and the J gene end by 4 bases; junction bases not matched to a gene: 8. The CDR3 covers 16 residues. CDR1 is SGHRS and CDR2 is YFSETQ in the germline V gene. CDR3 sequence: CASSLGSGTGLYEQYF. Written as DNA, the CDR3 is TGCGCCAGCAGCTTGGGTTCCGGGACAGGGTTATACGAGCAGTACTTC.

This clone has only a few counts. The gene calls are TRBV5-1 and TRBJ2-5, with D unresolved. The CDR3 is 14 residues long. V lost 0 bases and J lost 1, with 7 bases in between. The V gene's germline CDR1 is SGHRS and CDR2 YFSETQ. The DNA of the CDR3 is TGCGCCAGCAGCTTGGGGGCAGCCCAAGAGACCCAGTACTTC. Translation gives CASSLGAAQETQYF.

This chain joins TRBV6-6 and TRBJ1-2; a possible D gene is TRBD1 (6 bases). Trimming took off 7 bases at V and 4 bases at J, with 16 bases between the two ends. Germline CDR1 is MNHNY and CDR2 is SVGAGI (reference sequence). The CDR3 totals 14 residues. In DNA form, the CDR3 reads TGTGCCAGCAAACCTTCACAGGGACCCTATGGCTACACCTTC. As protein: CASKPSQGPYGYTF.

This clone was picked up a small number of times. The chain combines TRBV29-1 with TRBJ2-7, with TRBD1 identical over 7 bases. Per germline, CDR1 SQVTM and CDR2 ANQGSEA. CDR3 length: 12 amino acids. Losses at the gene ends were 6 bases for V and 4 bases for J; bases not matched to a gene: 6. The CDR3 DNA reads as TGCAGCGTAGCGACAGGGCTGTACGAGCAGTACTTC. Protein: CSVATGLYEQYF.

The V gene is TRBV29-1, the J gene TRBJ2-1; 8 bases agree with TRBD2. The CDR3 contains 16 residues. In germline, CDR1 is SQVTM, CDR2 ANQGSEA. Trimming removed 4 bases from V and 3 bases from J; junction bases left unmatched: 11. The DNA of the CDR3 is TGCAGCGTTGGGGGGTCGGGACTAGACTTCTACAATGAGCAGTTCTTC. Protein: CSVGGSGLDFYNEQFF.

This chain's CDR3 is CASSQEKTGGNSPLHF. CDR3 in DNA: TGCGCCAGCAGCCAAGAGAAGACAGGGGGTAATTCACCCCTCCACTTT. The rearrangement joins TRBV4-3 to TRBJ1-6, with 9 bases aligning to TRBD1. Trimming took 0 bases from V and 6 from J; bases not matched to a gene: 3. The CDR3 contains 16 residues. Germline loops: CDR1 LGHNA, CDR2 YSLEER.

The chain carries TRBV16 and TRBJ1-5; D uncertain. V dropped 0 bases and J dropped 0 bases, with 12 bases sitting between them. The CDR3 loop spans 17 amino acids. CDR1 and CDR2 (germline): KGHSY, FQNENV. CDR3 amino acids: CASSQSIGRNSNQPQHF. Written as DNA, the CDR3 is TGTGCCAGCAGCCAATCTATAGGCAGGAATAGCAATCAGCCCCAGCATTTT.

The chain uses TRBV12-5 and TRBJ1-1, with a possible D match to TRBD1 (6 bases). Germline CDR1 LGHNT, CDR2 FRNRAP. The CDR3 has 13 residues. V was trimmed by 5 bases and J by 1 base, leaving 8 bases between them. The CDR3: CASGGTPNTEAFF. CDR3 DNA sequence: TGTGCTAGTGGTGGGACACCGAACACTGAAGCTTTCTTT.

This clone turned up a few times. The V call is TRBV7-3, the J call TRBJ2-1; weak D call: TRBD2 (6 bases). V was shortened by 4 bases and J by 6 bases, with 13 bases between the two germline ends. This CDR3 region has 14 residues. Germline V gene data show CDR1 as SGHTA and CDR2 as FQGTGA. The chain's CDR3 is CASSSGRSGNEQFF. CDR3 DNA: TGTGCCAGCAGCTCAGGGAGGTCAGGCAATGAGCAGTTCTTC.

The chain recombines TRBV5-1 with TRBJ2-7, with TRBD1 as a possible D gene (5 bases). CDR3 length equals 14 residues. V was trimmed by 0 bases and J by 2 bases, leaving 9 bases between them. Germline V gives CDR1 SGHRS, CDR2 YFSETQ. The CDR3: CASSLVGATYEQYF. CDR3 DNA sequence: TGCGCCAGCAGCTTGGTAGGGGCCACCTACGAGCAGTACTTC.

J is TRBJ1-2 and V is TRBV7-8, with 7 bases aligning to TRBD1. The germline CDR1 and CDR2 sequences are SGHVS and FQNEAQ. Trimming took 5 bases from V and 5 from J; bases not matched to a gene: 11. CDR3 size: 15 residues. The CDR3 loop is CASSPGTVRTYGYTF. CDR3 nucleotide sequence: TGTGCCAGCAGCCCGGGGACAGTTCGGACGTATGGCTACACCTTC.

This clone was detected a few times. This chain joins TRBV6-5 and TRBJ2-3; D remains ambiguous. Germline CDR1 and CDR2: MNHEY and SVGAGI. The V gene lost 2 bases and the J gene lost 3 bases, with 12 bases spanning the gap. The CDR3 sequence is 15 residues long. The CDR3: CASSYGLARTDTQYF. CDR3 sequence (DNA): TGTGCCAGCAGTTACGGCTTAGCCAGAACAGATACGCAGTATTTT.

The J gene is TRBJ1-1, the V gene TRBV29-1, with a weak D call TRBD1 (5 bases). Trimming took 4 bases from V and 0 from J, leaving 9 bases between them. The CDR3 totals 13 residues. CDR1 and CDR2 (germline): SQVTM, ANQGSEA. The CDR3 nucleotides read TGCAGCGTTGCCGGGACCATGAACACTGAAGCTTTCTTT. The encoded protein is CSVAGTMNTEAFF.

CDR3 bases: TGTGCCAGCAGCTTGTCGGGCCTAACCTACAATGAGCAGTTCTTC. Residues: CASSLSGLTYNEQFF. The rearrangement links TRBV7-3 to TRBJ2-1; the D is unclear. The CDR3 extends over 15 amino acids. V was cut by 3 bases and J by 2 bases, with 11 bases left in between. Germline V lookup: CDR1 SGHTA, CDR2 FQGTGA.

The J gene is TRBJ2-7, the V gene TRBV27, with D uncertain. This CDR3 contains 14 residues. V lost 5 bases, J lost 7 bases, and 18 bases lay in between. Looked up from germline, CDR1 is MNHEY and CDR2 is SMNVEV (reference sequence). CDR3 in DNA: TGTGCCAGCAGTAGAGACGGCCCCGGGCGGGAGCAGTACTTC. It codes for CASSRDGPGREQYF.

The rearrangement uses TRBV7-6 and TRBJ1-1; 9 bases align to TRBD1. Germline assignment: CDR1 SGHVS and CDR2 FNYEAQ. The ends lost 5 bases at V and 6 bases at J; junction bases unmatched: 4. This CDR3 spans 13 amino acids. The CDR3 spells CASSTRQGAEAFF. The CDR3 nucleotides read TGTGCCAGCAGCACAAGACAGGGGGCTGAAGCTTTCTTT.

The genes are TRBV4-1 and TRBJ2-2; possible D gene TRBD2, 6 bases. Germline V gene lookup returns CDR1 MGHRA and CDR2 YSYEKL. V was pared by 3 bases and J by 1 base, with 15 bases between. The CDR3 length is 17 residues. The CDR3 region has the DNA TGCGCCAGCAGCCAGGCTCCGGGACTTTTGAACACCGGGGAGCTGTTTTTT. Translation: CASSQAPGLLNTGELFF.

The rearrangement uses TRBV9 and TRBJ1-6, with 9 bases lining up with TRBD1. Germline CDR1 reads SGDLS; CDR2 reads YYNGEE. Trimming at V came to 3 bases and at J to 7 bases, leaving 8 bases not matched to a gene. This CDR3 contains 16 residues. CDR3 region: CASSAPGQGGNSPLHF. CDR3 DNA: TGTGCCAGCAGCGCTCCGGGACAGGGAGGCAATTCACCCCTCCACTTT.

This clone was picked up a small number of times. The chain joins TRBV2 to TRBJ1-5, with D unresolved. Trimming stripped 0 bases from V and 11 bases from J, with 8 bases between. Germline values: CDR1 SNHLY, CDR2 FYNNEI. The CDR3 is 12 residues long. Written as DNA, the CDR3 is TGTGCCAGCAGTGAAGCGTTAGGAGCCCAGCATTTT. Translated: CASSEALGAQHF.

This clone was found a few times. This sequence joins TRBV9 and TRBJ1-1; possibly TRBD1 for D (5 bases). The V and J ends lost 1 base and 0 bases respectively, with 10 bases between them. Germline V CDR1 and CDR2: SGDLS, YYNGEE. The CDR3 consists of 15 residues. CDR3 in amino acids: CASSVSGTMNTEAFF. CDR3 coding DNA: TGTGCCAGCAGCGTAAGCGGGACCATGAACACTGAAGCTTTCTTT.

The chain carries TRBV30 and TRBJ1-1; the D is unclear. The CDR3 is 12 amino acids. CDR1 is GTSNPN, CDR2 SVGIG, per germline (reference sequence). V dropped 2 bases and J dropped 6 bases, with 10 bases sitting between them. The CDR3 spells CAWSPRVAEAFF. DNA of the CDR3: TGTGCCTGGAGTCCCCGAGTGGCTGAAGCTTTCTTT.

This clone was found a few times. This rearrangement joins TRBV4-2 to TRBJ2-7, with D perhaps assigned TRBD1 or TRBD2 (6 bases each). The germline gives CDR1 LGHNA, CDR2 YNFKEQ. This CDR3 comprises 15 residues. The V end lost 1 base, the J end lost 3 bases, and 13 bases lay between the germline ends. The chain's CDR3 is CASSQAAGGGYEQYF. The CDR3 DNA sequence: TGTGCCAGCAGCCAAGCGGCAGGAGGGGGCTACGAGCAGTACTTC.

This chain joins TRBV6-1 and TRBJ2-3; D is unclear. Trimming shortened V by 8 bases and J by 0 bases, and 9 bases separated the two germline ends. The CDR3 covers 13 residues. Germline V CDR1 and CDR2: MNHNS, SASEGT. CDR3 in amino acids: CASGQASTDTQYF. The DNA for the CDR3 is TGTGCCAGCGGCCAAGCTAGCACAGATACGCAGTATTTT.

This clone was picked up a small number of times. The chain uses TRBV9 and TRBJ2-5, with 12 bases fitting TRBD2. V gave up 3 bases and J gave up 6 bases; unmatched junction bases: 3. CDR3 length: 14 residues. Germline V gene sequence: CDR1 SGDLS, CDR2 YYNGEE. The CDR3 region is CASSGLAGVKTQYF. The CDR3 DNA follows: TGTGCCAGCAGCGGACTAGCGGGGGTAAAGACCCAGTACTTC. Based on the CDR3 plus reference TRBV9 and TRBJ2-5, the full variable domain is DSGVTQTPKHLITATGQRVTLRCSPRSGDLSVYWYQQSLDQGLQFLIQYYNGEERAKGNILERFSAQQFPDLHSELNLSSLELGDSALYFCASSGLAGVKTQYFGPGTRLLVL.

The V gene is TRBV5-1, the J gene TRBJ2-5; no reliable D call. The V end lost 0 bases, the J end lost 2 bases, and 8 bases lay between the germline ends. The CDR3 length is 14 residues. The germline CDR1 and CDR2 sequences are SGHRS and YFSETQ. CDR3 residues: CASSLGNAQETQYF. CDR3 sequence (DNA): TGCGCCAGCAGCTTGGGGAACGCTCAAGAGACCCAGTACTTC. Supplemented by reference TRBV5-1 and TRBJ2-5, the full variable domain reads KAGVTQTPRYLIKTRGQQVTLSCSPISGHRSVSWYQQTPGQGLQFLFEYFSETQRNKGNFPGRFSGRQFSNSRSEMNVSTLELGDSALYLCASSLGNAQETQYFGPGTRLLVL.

The J gene is TRBJ1-4, the V gene TRBV5-6, with 9 bases identical to TRBD1. Losses at the gene ends were 5 bases for V and 8 bases for J; bases not matched to a gene: 7. Germline V CDR1 and CDR2: SGHDT, YYEEEE. This CDR3 is 14 amino acids long. CDR3 loop: CASRLGQGPEKLFF. The CDR3 DNA follows: TGTGCCAGCAGACTGGGACAGGGCCCAGAAAAACTGTTTTTT.

The chain has TRBV15 and TRBJ2-5, with D possibly TRBD1 on 6 matching bases. There are 15 residues in the CDR3. With 0 bases removed from V and 1 base from J, the gap between germline ends came to 9 bases. Per germline, CDR1 LNHNV and CDR2 YYDKDF (reference sequence). CDR3 loop: CATSRDRGLQETQYF. In nucleotides, the CDR3 is TGTGCCACCAGCAGAGACAGGGGCCTCCAAGAGACCCAGTACTTC.